The clone carrying this TCR beta chain has ten or more counts. What it recognizes is unknown. Trimming removed 4 bases at V and 5 bases at J, with 5 bases between. CDR3 length equals 12 residues. Germline CDR1 reads SGHVS; CDR2 reads FQNEAQ. The data derive from a study of T-cell memory formation after mild COVID-19. Findings and caveats of the study: While clones contracting from day 15 to 85 were balanced between CD4 and CD8, later expanders leaned CD4+. Several responding clones turned up in pre-infection memory, indicating that cross-reactive memory may have taken part.

5'RACE primed from the constant segment yielded TCR alpha and TCR beta cDNA libraries bearing sample barcodes and UMIs. TCRdb analysed the 5' RACE reads with MiXCR anew, one entry per CDR3 protein. The table has 250,000 or so distinct CDR3 sequences, about a sixth seen once; the top ten hold under 25%. The specimen sequenced was PBMCs or a T cell subset sorted from them (not recorded which). The gene calls are TRBV7-8 and TRBJ2-2; D call uncertain. The clonotype originates from a man between 18 and 35 years old who had mild COVID-19 (a few samples of this study predate the infection). Cell type and time point are not known. CDR3 residues: CASSSDTGELFF. The CDR3 DNA reads TGTGCCAGCAGCTCAGATACCGGGGAGCTGTTTTTT.